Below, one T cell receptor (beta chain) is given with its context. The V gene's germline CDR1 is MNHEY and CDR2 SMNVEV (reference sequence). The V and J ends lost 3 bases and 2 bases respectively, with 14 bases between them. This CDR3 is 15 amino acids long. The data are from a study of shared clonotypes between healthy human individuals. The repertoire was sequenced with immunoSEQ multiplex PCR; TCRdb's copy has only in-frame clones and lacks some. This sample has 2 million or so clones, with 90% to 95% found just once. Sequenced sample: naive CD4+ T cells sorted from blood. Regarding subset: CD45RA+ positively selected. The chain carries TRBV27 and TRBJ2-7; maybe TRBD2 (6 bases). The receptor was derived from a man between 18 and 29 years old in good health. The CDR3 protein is CASSFMGGPTYEQYF. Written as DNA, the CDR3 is TGTGCCAGCAGTTTTATGGGAGGACCGACCTACGAGCAGTACTTC.